A selection of T cell receptor beta chains follows, all from one sample in a study of response to subunit inactivated influenza vaccine. TCRdb fed the RT-PCR reads into MiXCR, producing one record per CDR3 protein. Among under 800,000 distinct CDR3 sequences listed, approximately 13% were seen once. Sequencing was performed on PBMCs from blood, taken roughly 15 days before vaccination. These receptor sequences come from a man aged 50 or older who received an inactivated influenza vaccine. Both conserved end residues are part of each CDR3. Each record gives: CDR3 length, J gene, D gene, V gene, clone size, CDR3 DNA, CDR3 protein. The D gene is left open where the match is weak. Size is stated for part of the rows, as once, few or many counts, or as a class when the clone is expanded.

12,TRBJ1-3,.,TRBV7-2,.,TGTGCCAGCAGCTTAGCGGGGGGCACCATATATTTT,CASSLAGGTIYF
13,TRBJ2-7,TRBD1,TRBV14,.,TGTGCCAGCAGCCTCACCAAGGGGGCGCAGCAGTACTTC,CASSLTKGAQQYF
13,TRBJ2-1,.,TRBV18,.,TGTGCCAGCACACCCACCAGGGTCGATGAGCAGTTCTTC,CASTPTRVDEQFF
16,TRBJ2-5,TRBD2,TRBV28,many,TGTGCCAGCAGTTTGTTACTAGCGGGGATACAAGAGACCCAGTACTTC,CASSLLLAGIQETQYF
12,TRBJ2-7,TRBD1,TRBV20-1,.,TGCAGTTCGACAGGGGAGGTTTACGAGCAGTACTTC,CSSTGEVYEQYF
15,TRBJ2-5,TRBD2,TRBV20-1,.,TGCAGTGCTCTTTCCGGGACTAGCGGACAAGAGACCCAGTACTTC,CSALSGTSGQETQYF
14,TRBJ1-4,TRBD1,TRBV18,many,TGTGCCAGCTCACCAGGGACAGAAGATGAAAAACTGTTTTTT,CASSPGTEDEKLFF
13,TRBJ2-1,TRBD2,TRBV29-1,.,TGCAGCGCCGCGGGAGGGAGTCACAATGAGCAGTTCTTC,CSAAGGSHNEQFF
15,TRBJ2-7,TRBD1,TRBV7-9,.,TGTGCCAGCAGCTTCCCAGGGGACAGCTCCTACGAGCAGTACTTC,CASSFPGDSSYEQYF
15,TRBJ2-1,.,TRBV14,few,TGTGCCAGCAGCCAAGCAGGACCCGCGTTGATTGAGCAGTTCTTC,CASSQAGPALIEQFF
13,TRBJ1-5,.,TRBV27,.,TGTGCCAGCAGTCTCAGGGTCTCGGGGCCCCAGCATTTT,CASSLRVSGPQHF
15,TRBJ2-7,.,TRBV4-3,few,TGCGCCAGCAGCCAAGAAGAAAGAACGAGCTACGAGCAGTACTTC,CASSQEERTSYEQYF
16,TRBJ2-1,.,TRBV7-8,few,TGTGCCAGCAGCTTAGCCAGACTGAGCTCCTACAATGAGCAGTTCTTC,CASSLARLSSYNEQFF
14,TRBJ1-6,TRBD1,TRBV10-3,.,TGTGCCATCAGTGATCAGGCAGGGGGATCACCCCTCCACTTT,CAISDQAGGSPLHF
14,TRBJ2-1,.,TRBV7-6,.,TGTGCCAGCAGCTTAGCGCCGAACTACAATGAGCAGTTCTTC,CASSLAPNYNEQFF
16,TRBJ2-3,TRBD2,TRBV5-1,few,TGCGCCAGCAGCTTGGCGGGACTAGCCAATACAGATACGCAGTATTTT,CASSLAGLANTDTQYF
13,TRBJ1-1,.,TRBV29-1,.,TGCAGCGGATCCCCGGGACGGAACACTGAAGCTTTCTTT,CSGSPGRNTEAFF
15,TRBJ2-1,.,TRBV4-1,few,TGCGCCAGCAGGGGCGGCGGGCTCTTTGAGTATGAGCAGTTCTTC,CASRGGGLFEYEQFF
13,TRBJ2-4,.,TRBV18,once,TGTGCCAGCTCACCACTTCAGGAAAACATTCAGTACTTC,CASSPLQENIQYF
15,TRBJ2-1,.,TRBV12-3/TRBV12-4,.,TGTGCCAGCAGTCGGGGAGACACCCCCTACAATGAGCAGTTCTTC,CASSRGDTPYNEQFF
15,TRBJ2-5,.,TRBV7-2,.,TGTGCCAGCAGGATCAGGGCGGGGCGACAAGAGACCCAGTACTTC,CASRIRAGRQETQYF
12,TRBJ2-2,TRBD2,TRBV12-3/TRBV12-4,.,TGTGCCAGCGGGGGACTACCCGGGGAGCTGTTTTTT,CASGGLPGELFF
14,TRBJ2-1,.,TRBV6-2/TRBV6-3,few,TGTGCCAGCAACGGACAGACTCACTACAATGAGCAGTTCTTC,CASNGQTHYNEQFF
11,TRBJ2-1,.,TRBV12-3/TRBV12-4,few,TGTGCCAGCAGACAAGTGGGTGAGCAGTTCTTC,CASRQVGEQFF
16,TRBJ1-1,.,TRBV19,.,TGTGCCAGTAGTTCCATCTCCGGGCTGCCGGGCACTGAAGCTTTCTTT,CASSSISGLPGTEAFF
14,TRBJ2-7,TRBD2,TRBV20-1,few,TGCAGTGCTAGTTGGGGCGGGAGGGCCTACGAGCAGTACTTC,CSASWGGRAYEQYF
15,TRBJ2-1,TRBD1,TRBV20-1,many,TGCAATAAGGGGGTGTGTGGCAGGGGGCTCAATGAGCAGTTCTTC,CNKGVCGRGLNEQFF
14,TRBJ2-5,TRBD2,TRBV7-9,.,TGTGCCAGCAGCTCGCTAGCGGTTCAAGAGACCCAGTACTTC,CASSSLAVQETQYF
14,TRBJ2-1,.,TRBV2,few,TGTGCCAGCAGGGAACCCGTGACTAGAGATGAGCAGTTCTTC,CASREPVTRDEQFF
15,TRBJ2-6,.,TRBV18,.,TGTGCCAGCTCACCAGCTGGGGCTGGGGCCAACGTCCTGACTTTC,CASSPAGAGANVLTF
14,TRBJ1-1,.,TRBV3-1,many,TGTGCCAGCAGCCAGGACGTGACGAACACTGAAGCTTTCTTT,CASSQDVTNTEAFF
15,TRBJ2-1,.,TRBV6-1,.,TGTGCCACCGAGCGCGGTTCACTTGGGAACAATGAGCAGTTCTTC,CATERGSLGNNEQFF